The sequence of this TCR beta chain was determined in a study of blood T cell repertoires in COVID-19. Overall study: Specimens from acute and convalescent COVID-19 originated in the United States, Italy and Spain. From T cells, B-cell-depleted T cells, or PBMCs came the material, which was cDNA or gDNA.

In the original analysis: Estimated nucleated cell counts came from reference gene primer amplification. Sequenced by immunoSEQ multiplex PCR; TCRdb stores in-frame clones only, minus some. The V and J calls and clone size were taken over from that table, and D and trimming were inferred from the DNA. The sample yields under 50,000 clones, about four fifths seen once. Material for sequencing was peripheral blood. This clonotype originated in a man aged 65 to 79 with acute or convalescent COVID-19.

The chain's CDR3 is CATARVGRGSTGELFF. CDR3 nucleotide sequence: TGTGCCACCGCCCGAGTGGGCCGGGGTAGCACCGGGGAGCTGTTTTTT. The chain combines TRBV7-8 with TRBJ2-2, with D tentatively TRBD2 (5 bases). Per the germline V gene, CDR1 is SGHVS and CDR2 is FQNEAQ. Trimming left V 10 bases short and J 4 bases short, with 22 bases between. This CDR3 is 16 amino acids long.